Given below is one T cell receptor (beta chain) in context. This clonotype was counted ten times or more. No cognate antigen has been identified for it. Base qualities are not recorded, but no much larger clone differs from it by a single base. Based on the germline V gene (reference sequence), the CDR1 and CDR2 sequences are PRHDT and FYEKMQ. The CDR3 sequence holds 13 residues, the cysteine and phenylalanine included. The CDR3 DNA has 39 bases and is translated from base 1. V loses 5 bases of germline sequence and J loses 3 bases, and the interval between the two ends is 8 bases. This sample stems from a study of regulatory T cells in long-lasting Graves disease (dated by TCRdb to the early 2020s). Describing the broader study: In the newly diagnosed Graves' disease group, patients had been taking antithyroid drugs for less than 3 months. Patients with persistent Graves' disease were compared with patients with newly diagnosed Graves' disease using TCR sequencing and RNA sequencing of peripheral blood. The study was registered as a clinical trial and conducted in China. A total of around 35 samples underwent TCR sequencing: about 13 from persistent and 20 from newly diagnosed Graves' disease patients. Beyond this particular receptor, the publication reports: As a limitation, the authors acknowledged that the small sample size may reduce accuracy. Persistent disease showed preferential use of TRBV28, TRBJ1-2 and TRBJ2-5, whereas newly diagnosed disease favored TRBV20-1 and TRBJ2-1. Compared with newly diagnosed patients, persistent Graves' disease patients had lower TCR Shannon entropy and fewer highly expanded clones, which suggests clonal expansion. Only the TCR beta chain was sequenced and analyzed. Persistent patients shared more public clonotypes among themselves (around 2,800) than newly diagnosed patients did (nearly 1,000). The study examined only peripheral blood because the primary lesion, thyroid tissue, could not be accessed.

The time point label of this sample denotes: newly diagnosed GD, antithyroid drugs for less than 3 months. RNA was extracted from PBMCs in TRIzol for both TCR sequencing and RNA sequencing. The diagnosis of Graves' disease was made according to American Thyroid Association guidelines. Patients for the study were recruited at an endocrinology department in Xi'an, China. From each patient, 8 to 10 milliliters of peripheral blood was collected into an EDTA anticoagulant tube. Ficoll Paque Plus density gradient separation was used to isolate PBMCs, and no additional T cell sorting was done. An Agilent 2100 Bioanalyzer and agarose gel were used to check RNA quality, while a NanoDrop 2000 measured RNA concentration. Libraries came from multiplex PCR. The data were produced on an Illumina HiSeq 4000. TCR beta libraries were built with iRepertoire HTBI primers and Arm-PCR amplification of CDR3 regions. Gel purification was performed on PCR products prior to sequencing. For the original study's pipeline: A total of fewer than 80 TRBV and approximately 13 TRBJ segments were identified across samples and were used for gene usage analysis of CDR3 amino acid clonotypes. COPE and FqMerger were used to merge filtered high-quality paired reads into contigs. BLAST was used to align contigs to IMGT TRBV, TRBD and TRBJ reference genes, with CDR3 defined following IMGT. Any clonotype with a frequency above 0.1% was counted as a highly expanded clone. Shannon entropy served as the measure of repertoire diversity, while the Gini coefficient captured V-J evenness. Public clonotypes were defined as clonotypes shared by more than one individual. TCRdb took the public reads, trimmed them with fastp at Q25, ran MiXCR for clone calling and kept in-frame beta chains. Every distinct CDR3 protein forms one entry, paired with its most common genes and DNA. The V and J calls and clone size come from TCRdb's table, not from the authors' own analysis. A total of approximately 470,000 distinct CDR3 sequences appear in this sample, about 16% of them only once. The biggest ten clones account for roughly an eighth of the sample.

These data were also filed under a second study, of T cells in Graves' hyperthyroidism and ophthalmopathy. That second report states: Stable Graves' hyperthyroidism was defined as the absence of progression to ophthalmopathy over 18 months of follow-up. Hyperthyroidism patients were newly diagnosed, with disease duration under 2 months, and aged 18 to 65 years. Any patient with an uncontrolled infection, another autoimmune disease, pregnancy or lactation was excluded. Clinical symptoms, serum thyroxine and TRAb, thyroid ultrasound, and orbital computed tomography formed the basis for the diagnoses. The TCR CDR3 was subjected to a first round of RT-PCR using the HTBI primer set and the Qiagen OneStep RT-PCR kit. Most expanded thyroid clonotypes (frequency above 0.001) were also detected in blood, suggesting blood repertoires may reflect thyroid immune responses. A 13 V-J signature model separated ophthalmopathy from stable hyperthyroidism, with around 91% sensitivity and 81.08% specificity in cross-validation and 80%/75% in testing. In validation, progression to ophthalmopathy was predicted by the model with around 70% sensitivity and just over 72% specificity, a median of about 6.4 months before onset. To identify TCR V-J signatures that set the groups apart, the researchers used a discovery cohort of more than 95 patients, made up of 43 with Graves' ophthalmopathy and 57 with stable Graves' hyperthyroidism. Prospective prediction of ophthalmopathy was tested in an independent validation cohort of fewer than 20 hyperthyroidism patients and approximately 17 patients who later progressed to ophthalmopathy. The approximately 95 discovery patients were divided at random into training and test sets in a 7:3 ratio. Thyroid tissue and blood T-cell repertoires from about six Graves' hyperthyroidism patients were also compared in the study. After blood sampling, hyperthyroidism patients were treated with methimazole at a starting dose of 30 mg daily, and ophthalmopathy patients were treated with high-dose intravenous methylprednisolone. Libraries were constructed in a second round of multiplex PCR, after which size selection and purification were performed. Sequencing of the libraries was done on an Illumina HiSeq2000 using paired-end 100 bp reads. Raw data were processed with SOAPnuke, discarding reads with adapters, uncalled bases, mean Phred below 15, or no exact constant-primer or identifier match. COPE v1.2.5 was used to merge the high-quality paired reads, and each unique nucleotide sequence was defined as a clonotype. Clonotypes were aligned to IMGT TRBV, TRBD and TRBJ reference segments using MiTCR v1.1. The analysis included only V-J combinations with a frequency above 0.0001, which together covered 98% to 99.2% of the repertoires. The TCS score was defined as the ratio of F50 (clonal expansion) to E x V (chaos), calculated using BLOSUM62-based TCRdist between CDR3 peptides within each V-J. Welch's t-statistics and random forest reduced fewer than 550 V-J features to about 13, which were used in a naive Bayes classifier (R e1071). Sample size was not statistically predetermined, and blinding of investigators to group allocation was not performed. TCR Vbeta CDR3 sequencing of 120 to 150 peripheral blood samples (43 ophthalmopathy, 75 to 80 hyperthyroidism and some 17 progressor patients) is reported in the paper.

This TCR was sampled from a man aged 35-49 years with Graves disease. Donor details come from another sample of the same person, matched by shared clones. The material sequenced was peripheral blood mononuclear cells (PBMCs), taken at new diagnosis, from a patient treated with antithyroid drugs. In this chain, TRBV13 is recombined with TRBJ2-1; the D gene lacks a confident call. CDR3 sequence: CASSPGDYNEQFF. The nucleotide sequence is given as TGTGCCAGCAGCCCCGGCGACTACAATGAGCAGTTCTTC.